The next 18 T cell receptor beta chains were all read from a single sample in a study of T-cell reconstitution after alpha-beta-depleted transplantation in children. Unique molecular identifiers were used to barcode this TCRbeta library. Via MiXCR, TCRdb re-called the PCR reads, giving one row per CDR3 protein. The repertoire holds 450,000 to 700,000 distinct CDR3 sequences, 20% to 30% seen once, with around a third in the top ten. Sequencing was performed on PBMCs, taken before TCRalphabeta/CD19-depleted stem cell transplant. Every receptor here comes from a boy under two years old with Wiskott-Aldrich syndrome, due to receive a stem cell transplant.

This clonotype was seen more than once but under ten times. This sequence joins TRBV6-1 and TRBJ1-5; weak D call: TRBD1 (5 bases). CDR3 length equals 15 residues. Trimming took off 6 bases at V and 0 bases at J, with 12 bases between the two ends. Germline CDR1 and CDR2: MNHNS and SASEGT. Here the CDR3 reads CASSRTKYSNQPQHF. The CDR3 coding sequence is TGTGCCAGCAGCAGGACAAAATATAGCAATCAGCCCCAGCATTTT.

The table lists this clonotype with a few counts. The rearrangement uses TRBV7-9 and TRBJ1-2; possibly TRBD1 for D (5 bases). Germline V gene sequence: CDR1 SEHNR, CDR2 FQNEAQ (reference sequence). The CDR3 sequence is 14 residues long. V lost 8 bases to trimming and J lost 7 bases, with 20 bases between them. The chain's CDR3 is CASLLDGQGGGYTF. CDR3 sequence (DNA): TGTGCCAGCCTCCTCGACGGGCAGGGAGGTGGCTACACCTTC.

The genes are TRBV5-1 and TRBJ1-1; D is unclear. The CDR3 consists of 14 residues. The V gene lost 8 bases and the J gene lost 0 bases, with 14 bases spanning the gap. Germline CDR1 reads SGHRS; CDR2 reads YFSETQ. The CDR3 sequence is CASAPGSMNTEAFF. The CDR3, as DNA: TGCGCCAGTGCTCCGGGGAGCATGAACACTGAAGCTTTCTTT. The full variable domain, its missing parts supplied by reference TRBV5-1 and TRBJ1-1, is KAGVTQTPRYLIKTRGQQVTLSCSPISGHRSVSWYQQTPGQGLQFLFEYFSETQRNKGNFPGRFSGRQFSNSRSEMNVSTLELGDSALYLCASAPGSMNTEAFFGQGTRLTVV.

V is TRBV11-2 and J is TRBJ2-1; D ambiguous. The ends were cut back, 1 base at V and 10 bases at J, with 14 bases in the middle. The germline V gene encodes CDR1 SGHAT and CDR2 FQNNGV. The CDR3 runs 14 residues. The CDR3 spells CASSLVGSRYEQFF. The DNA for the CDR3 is TGTGCCAGCAGCTTAGTCGGGTCTCGGTACGAGCAGTTCTTC. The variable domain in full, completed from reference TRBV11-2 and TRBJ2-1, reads EAGVAQSPRYKIIEKRQSVAFWCNPISGHATLYWYQQILGQGPKLLIQFQNNGVVDDSQLPKDRFSAERLKGVDSTLKIQPAKLEDSAVYLCASSLVGSRYEQFFGPGTRLTVL.

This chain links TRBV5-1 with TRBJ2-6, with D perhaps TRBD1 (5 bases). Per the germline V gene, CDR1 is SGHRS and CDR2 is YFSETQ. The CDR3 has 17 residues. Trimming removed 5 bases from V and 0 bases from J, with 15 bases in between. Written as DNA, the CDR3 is TGCGCCAGCAGTGCCGGTTATAGGGGCTCTGGGGCCAACGTCCTGACTTTC. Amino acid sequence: CASSAGYRGSGANVLTF.

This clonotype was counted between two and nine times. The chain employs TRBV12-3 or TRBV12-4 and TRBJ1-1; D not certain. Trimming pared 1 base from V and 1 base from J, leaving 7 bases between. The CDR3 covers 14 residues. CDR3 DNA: TGTGCCAGCAGTTTAGTCATCTCGAACACTGAAGCTTTCTTT. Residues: CASSLVISNTEAFF.

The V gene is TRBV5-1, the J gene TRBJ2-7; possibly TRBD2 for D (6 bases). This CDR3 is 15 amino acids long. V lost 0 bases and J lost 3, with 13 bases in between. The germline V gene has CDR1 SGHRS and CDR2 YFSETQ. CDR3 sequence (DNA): TGCGCCAGCAGCTTGGCGGGAGTACCCAACTACGAGCAGTACTTC. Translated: CASSLAGVPNYEQYF.

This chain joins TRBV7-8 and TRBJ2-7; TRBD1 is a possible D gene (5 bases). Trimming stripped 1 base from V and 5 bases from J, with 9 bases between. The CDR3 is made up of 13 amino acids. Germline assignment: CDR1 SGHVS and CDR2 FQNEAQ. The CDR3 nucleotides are TGTGCCAGCAGCTTAGGGGGCCCTCACGAGCAGTACTTC. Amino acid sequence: CASSLGGPHEQYF.

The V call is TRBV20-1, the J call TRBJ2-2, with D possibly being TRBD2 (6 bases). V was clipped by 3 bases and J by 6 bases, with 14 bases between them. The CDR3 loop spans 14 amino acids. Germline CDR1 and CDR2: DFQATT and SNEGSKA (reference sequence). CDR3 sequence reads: CSASVSASAGELFF. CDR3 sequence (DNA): TGCAGTGCTAGTGTTTCGGCTAGCGCCGGGGAGCTGTTTTTT.

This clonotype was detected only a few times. In nucleotides, the CDR3 is TGTGCCAGCAGCGCTATGACAGAAGATGAGCAGTTCTTC. It encodes CASSAMTEDEQFF. The chain links TRBV9 to TRBJ2-1, with D possibly TRBD1 on 5 matching bases. This CDR3 region has 13 residues. V was shortened by 3 bases and J by 8 bases, with 12 bases between the two germline ends. CDR1 and CDR2 from the germline V gene are SGDLS and YYNGEE.

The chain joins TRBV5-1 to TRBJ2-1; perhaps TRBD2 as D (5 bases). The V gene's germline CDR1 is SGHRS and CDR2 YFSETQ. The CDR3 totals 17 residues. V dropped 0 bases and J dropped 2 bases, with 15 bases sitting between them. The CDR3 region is CASSLDRGRVPYNEQFF. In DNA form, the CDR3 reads TGCGCCAGCAGCTTGGATCGGGGAAGGGTTCCCTACAATGAGCAGTTCTTC. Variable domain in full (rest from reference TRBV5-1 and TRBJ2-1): KAGVTQTPRYLIKTRGQQVTLSCSPISGHRSVSWYQQTPGQGLQFLFEYFSETQRNKGNFPGRFSGRQFSNSRSEMNVSTLELGDSALYLCASSLDRGRVPYNEQFFGPGTRLTVL.

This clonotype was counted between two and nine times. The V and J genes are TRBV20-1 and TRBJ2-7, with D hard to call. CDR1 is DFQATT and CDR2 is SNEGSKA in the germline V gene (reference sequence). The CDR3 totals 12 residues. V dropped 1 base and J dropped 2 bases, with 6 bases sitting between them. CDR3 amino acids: CSARGPAYEQYF. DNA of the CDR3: TGCAGTGCTAGAGGCCCAGCCTACGAGCAGTACTTC.

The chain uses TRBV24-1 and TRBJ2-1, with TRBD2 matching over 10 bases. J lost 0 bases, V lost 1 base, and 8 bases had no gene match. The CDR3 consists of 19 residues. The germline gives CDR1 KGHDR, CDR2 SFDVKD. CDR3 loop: CATSDLAGGPDGSYNEQFF. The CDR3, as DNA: TGTGCCACCAGTGATTTAGCGGGAGGGCCCGACGGCTCCTACAATGAGCAGTTCTTC.

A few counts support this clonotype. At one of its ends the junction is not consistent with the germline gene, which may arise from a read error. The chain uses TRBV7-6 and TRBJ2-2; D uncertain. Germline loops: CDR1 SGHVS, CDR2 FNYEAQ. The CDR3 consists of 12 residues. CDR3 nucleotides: TGTGCCAGCAGCTTATCCACCTGGGAGCTGTTTTTT. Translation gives CASSLSTWELFF.

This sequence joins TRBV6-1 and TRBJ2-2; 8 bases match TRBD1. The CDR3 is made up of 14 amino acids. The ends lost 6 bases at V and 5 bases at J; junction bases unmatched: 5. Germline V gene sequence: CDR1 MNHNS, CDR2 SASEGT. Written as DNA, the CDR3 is TGTGCCAGCAGCAACAGGGGGTGGACCGGGGAGCTGTTTTTT. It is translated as CASSNRGWTGELFF.

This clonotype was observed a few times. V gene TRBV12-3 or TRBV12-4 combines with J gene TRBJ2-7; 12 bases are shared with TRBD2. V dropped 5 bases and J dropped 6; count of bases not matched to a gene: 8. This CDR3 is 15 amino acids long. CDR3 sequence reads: CASSMTSGSPAEQYF. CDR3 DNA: TGTGCCAGCAGTATGACTAGCGGGAGCCCGGCCGAGCAGTACTTC.

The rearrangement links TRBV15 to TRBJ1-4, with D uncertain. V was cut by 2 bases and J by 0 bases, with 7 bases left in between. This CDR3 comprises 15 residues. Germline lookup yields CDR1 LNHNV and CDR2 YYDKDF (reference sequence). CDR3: CATSRHKATNEKLFF. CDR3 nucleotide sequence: TGTGCCACCAGCAGACATAAAGCAACTAATGAAAAACTGTTTTTT.

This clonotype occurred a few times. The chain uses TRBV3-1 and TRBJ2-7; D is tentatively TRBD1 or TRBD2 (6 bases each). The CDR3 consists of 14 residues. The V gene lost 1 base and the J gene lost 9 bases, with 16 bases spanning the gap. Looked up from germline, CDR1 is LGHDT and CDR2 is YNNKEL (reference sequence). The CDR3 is CASSQGGTSGGQYF. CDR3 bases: TGTGCCAGCAGCCAAGGCGGGACATCGGGCGGGCAGTACTTC.